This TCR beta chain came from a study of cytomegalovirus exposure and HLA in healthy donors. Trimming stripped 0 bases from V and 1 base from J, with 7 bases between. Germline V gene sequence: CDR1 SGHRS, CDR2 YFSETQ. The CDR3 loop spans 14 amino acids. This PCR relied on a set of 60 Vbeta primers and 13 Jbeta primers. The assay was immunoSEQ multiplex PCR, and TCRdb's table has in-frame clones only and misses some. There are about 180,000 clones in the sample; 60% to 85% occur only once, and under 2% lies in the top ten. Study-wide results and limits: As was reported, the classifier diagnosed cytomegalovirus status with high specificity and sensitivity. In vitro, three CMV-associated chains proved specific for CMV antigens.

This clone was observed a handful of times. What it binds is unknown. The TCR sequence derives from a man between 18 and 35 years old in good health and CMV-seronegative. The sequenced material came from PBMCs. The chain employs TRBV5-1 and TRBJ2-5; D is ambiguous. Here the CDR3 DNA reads TGCGCCAGCAGCTTGGTACAGCCCCAAGAGACCCAGTACTTC. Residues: CASSLVQPQETQYF.